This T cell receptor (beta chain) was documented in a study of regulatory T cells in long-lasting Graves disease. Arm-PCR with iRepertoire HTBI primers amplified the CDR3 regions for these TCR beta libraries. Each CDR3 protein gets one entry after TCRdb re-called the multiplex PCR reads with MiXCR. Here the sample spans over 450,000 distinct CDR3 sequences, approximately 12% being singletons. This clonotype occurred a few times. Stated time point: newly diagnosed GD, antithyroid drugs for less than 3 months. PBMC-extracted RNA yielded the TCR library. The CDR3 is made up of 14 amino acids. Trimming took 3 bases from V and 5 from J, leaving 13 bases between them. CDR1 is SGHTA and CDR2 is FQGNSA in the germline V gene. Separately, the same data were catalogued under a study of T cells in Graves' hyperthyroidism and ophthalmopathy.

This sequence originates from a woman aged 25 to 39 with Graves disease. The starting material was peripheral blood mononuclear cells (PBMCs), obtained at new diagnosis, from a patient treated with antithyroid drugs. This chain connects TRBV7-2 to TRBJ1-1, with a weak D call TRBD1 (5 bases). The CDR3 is CASSFTGQGTEAFF. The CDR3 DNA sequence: TGTGCCAGCAGCTTTACCGGGCAGGGAACTGAAGCTTTCTTT.